This T cell receptor (beta chain) emerged from a study of T-cell memory formation after mild COVID-19 listed by TCRdb under 2021. In the study overall: TCR sequence clusters from the two donors were largely donor specific. Longitudinal TCRalpha and TCRbeta repertoire sequencing tracked T-cell clones expanding and contracting after mild COVID-19 in a couple of donors. The cohort was made up of two young adult volunteers, one female and one male, who were previously healthy.

Details on this clonotype: The antigen it recognizes is unknown. No qualities accompany the bases; no much larger clone lies one base away.

Ficoll-Paque density gradient centrifugation was used to isolate PBMCs. The research as a whole found: The second-wave clones that peaked on day 37 were not confirmed to be SARS-CoV-2 specific. Clones contracting from day 15 to 85 had balanced CD4/CD8 phenotypes, while a second wave expanding from day 15 to 37 was biased towards CD4+. Only a couple of mild cases were covered in the study, and larger cohorts including severe cases with pre-infection samples were considered necessary. Contracting CD4+ clones turned up mainly in the CM and EM memory subsets, whereas EMRA was where CD8+ clones were enriched. Some responding clones were detected in pre-infection memory, which suggested that pre-existing cross-reactive memory T cells had joined the SARS-CoV-2 response.

V sheds 7 bases and J sheds 6 bases, leaving 8 bases between their ends. The CDR3 contains 11 residues, cysteine and phenylalanine counted. Just the 33-base CDR3 DNA is kept, in frame starting at base 1. Reads for this sample came from an Illumina NovaSeq 6000. cDNA libraries for TCRalpha and TCRbeta were prepared by 5'RACE using constant-segment primers, with sample barcodes and unique molecular identifiers added. Trizol reagent was used to extract RNA from every sample. Amplification of the libraries took two PCR steps, and the second step added a second sample barcode plus Illumina TruSeq adapters. Libraries were sequenced on an Illumina NovaSeq with 2 x 150 bp paired-end reads. Per the source publication's procedure: The reads were demultiplexed and collapsed into UMI-guided consensus sequences using migec v1.2.7. With mixcr v2.1.11, UMI consensuses were aligned to TRA and TRB V and J templates and assembled into clonotypes. Expanded or contracted clonotypes were those called significant by both edgeR and NoisET, with noise models trained on biological replicates. edgeR calls used a false discovery rate-adjusted p below 0.01 and a log2 fold-change threshold of 1. As an exploratory analysis of dynamics, PCA with hierarchical clustering was applied to max-normalized trajectories of the 1000 most abundant clonotypes. The CD4 or CD8 phenotype of responding clones was assigned using the separately sequenced CD4+ and CD8+ repertoires. TCRdb ran its own pipeline on the public reads, namely fastp trimming at Q25 and MiXCR clone calling, and kept in-frame beta chains. Identical CDR3 proteins give one entry, which carries the most common genes and DNA. In this record, the V and J calls reflect TCRdb's handling and not the investigators' own analysis. This sample holds some 48,000 distinct CDR3 sequences; 27% were observed only once. Just under 45% of the sample is in the top ten clones.

The clonotype comes from a man aged 18 to 30 who had mild COVID-19 (a few samples of this study predate the infection). The sample titles of this study are shuffled in the database, so cell type and time point are left out; the donor was told from shared clones. Input material: PBMCs or a T cell subset sorted from them (not recorded which). The receptor chain draws on TRBV12-3 or TRBV12-4 and TRBJ2-3; the D gene is not confidently resolved. The sequenced DNA: TGTGCCAGCACAGAAACCGATACGCAGTATTTT. Its translation reads: CASTETDTQYF.